This entry is about one T cell receptor (beta chain). The sample belongs to a study of shared clonotypes between healthy human individuals. Study-level background: Serving as donors were two women and three men, whose ages spanned 18 to 49.

The V and J ends lost 5 bases and 8 bases respectively, with 19 bases between them. The CDR3 extends over 14 amino acids. CDR1 is ENHRY, CDR2 SYGVKD, per germline. TCRdb's copy holds only in-frame clones and misses some; the assay was immunoSEQ multiplex PCR. The sample contains some 2,500,000 clones, about nine tenths of which appear only once. Within Nashville, Tennessee resided all donors, each a Caucasian adult. The sequence came from a man aged 18 to 30 in good health. Some clones in this sample may be carry-over from other donors' samples. The genes are TRBV10-3 and TRBJ2-7; D is uncertain. The sequencing sample was made of naive CD4+ T cells from PBMCs. Stated subset: CD45RA+ positively selected. CDR3 sequence (DNA): TGTGCCATCAGTCCCTTCGGGCTAGAGGTTAAGCAGTACTTC. Its translation is CAISPFGLEVKQYF.